The 5 T cell receptor beta chains in this list originate from one sample, sequenced in a study of blood T cell repertoires in COVID-19. Data came from immunoSEQ multiplex PCR; TCRdb stores just in-frame clones and leaves some out. The sample consists of some 130,000 clones, around 76% of them appearing once. The sequenced sample consisted of peripheral blood. Every receptor here comes from a human donor in a cohort sampled during active COVID-19.

The rearrangement uses TRBV9 and TRBJ2-3, with TRBD2 as a possible D gene (5 bases). Germline lookup yields CDR1 SGDLS and CDR2 YYNGEE. The CDR3 length is 17 residues. The V and J ends lost 3 bases and 0 bases respectively, with 17 bases between them. DNA of the CDR3: TGTGCCAGCAGCGCCCTACTCCTAGCCCCTAGCACAGATACGCAGTATTTT. This codes for CASSALLLAPSTDTQYF.

DNA of the CDR3: TGTGCCAGCAGCTTAACTTCAGCGGGGGGGTACAATGAGCAGTTCTTC. Protein sequence: CASSLTSAGGYNEQFF. V is TRBV7-3 and J is TRBJ2-1; 10 bases are shared with TRBD2. The trim removed 0 bases at V and 4 bases at J, leaving 3 bases unmatched. This CDR3 region has 16 residues. Germline V lookup: CDR1 SGHTA, CDR2 FQGTGA.

This clone was seen once. The chain joins TRBV27 to TRBJ2-5; 9 bases line up with TRBD1. There are 16 residues in the CDR3. With V trimmed by 6 bases and J by 9 bases, 17 bases remained unmatched. Per the germline V gene, CDR1 is MNHEY and CDR2 is SMNVEV (reference sequence). CDR3 nucleotide sequence: TGTGCCAGCAGCCCATTACACGGGACAGGGTGGATGGCCCAGTACTTC. Amino acid sequence: CASSPLHGTGWMAQYF.

The chain employs TRBV5-1 and TRBJ1-1; weak D call: TRBD1 (5 bases). Looked up from germline, CDR1 is SGHRS and CDR2 is YFSETQ. This CDR3 comprises 14 residues. The V end was cut by 4 bases, the J end by 1 base, with 11 bases between. CDR3 amino acids: CASSPQGGNTEAFF. CDR3 coding DNA: TGCGCCAGCAGCCCCCAGGGAGGGAACACTGAAGCTTTCTTT.

This chain uses TRBV19 with TRBJ1-1; D perhaps matches TRBD1 (6 bases). V gave up 5 bases and J gave up 1 base, with 8 bases separating them. This CDR3 has 13 residues. Per germline, CDR1 LNHDA and CDR2 SQIVND (reference sequence). CDR3: CASSVTGNTEAFF. Here the CDR3 DNA reads TGTGCCAGTAGTGTGACAGGGAACACTGAAGCTTTCTTT.